These 14 T cell receptor beta chains share one sample of origin, sequenced in a study of T cells in Graves' hyperthyroidism and ophthalmopathy. Amplification of TCR beta CDR3 regions used RNA as the template. HTBI primers were the set used in a first-round RT-PCR of the TCR CDR3. A single record per CDR3 protein comes from TCRdb applying MiXCR to the multiplex PCR reads. This sample has under 700,000 distinct CDR3 sequences, with around 45% found just once. Sequenced: peripheral blood or thyroid tissue (not recorded which). These receptor sequences come from a woman aged 18-30 years with Graves' hyperthyroidism.

The J gene is TRBJ1-5, the V gene TRBV6-1; D is unresolved. Germline V lookup: CDR1 MNHNS, CDR2 SASEGT. V lost 7 bases and J lost 3, with 13 bases in between. The CDR3 totals 14 residues. For the CDR3, the DNA is TGTGCCAGCACCCCCATCCACATCAATCAGCCCCAGCATTTT. Translation gives CASTPIHINQPQHF.

Turning to this clonotype: One end of the junction is discordant with germline, which a read error may explain. The chain is built from TRBV9 and TRBJ1-1; D is possibly TRBD1 (5 bases). The CDR3 runs 13 residues. The germline CDR1 and CDR2 sequences are SGDLS and YYNGEE. The CDR3 region is CAGSGKGEAEAFF. CDR3 DNA: TGTGCCGGCAGCGGTAAAGGGGAGGCTGAAGCTTTCTTT.

The V and J genes are TRBV11-2 and TRBJ2-3, with 8 nucleotides matching TRBD2. From germline, CDR1 is SGHAT and CDR2 FQNNGV. The J segment lost 0 bases and the V segment lost 4 bases, leaving 6 bases of the junction unmatched. The CDR3 extends over 16 amino acids. The CDR3 is CASSSRLATSTDTQYF. CDR3 nucleotides: TGTGCCAGCAGCTCAAGACTAGCGACTAGCACAGATACGCAGTATTTT.

This clonotype was found many times. This chain links TRBV7-9 with TRBJ1-2; no firm D call. The germline gives CDR1 SEHNR, CDR2 FQNEAQ (reference sequence). The CDR3 contains 15 residues. The germline V and J ends were trimmed by 7 bases and 4 bases, with 19 bases remaining between them. The CDR3, as DNA: TGTGCCAGCACCGTAGTTCGACTTCGTAGCTATGGCTACACCTTC. Amino acid sequence: CASTVVRLRSYGYTF. Full variable domain (missing parts from reference TRBV7-9 and TRBJ1-2): DTGVSQNPRHKITKRGQNVTFRCDPISEHNRLYWYRQTLGQGPEFLTYFQNEAQLEKSRLLSDRFSAERPKGSFSTLEIQRTEQGDSAMYLCASTVVRLRSYGYTFGSGTRLTVV.

V is TRBV5-1 and J is TRBJ1-2; no reliable D call. This CDR3 is 13 amino acids long. The germline V and J ends were trimmed by 3 bases and 8 bases, with 14 bases remaining between them. Germline CDR1 and CDR2: SGHRS and YFSETQ. For the CDR3, the DNA is TGCGCCAGCAGCTCACAGAATGGGTTCGGCTACACCTTC. Protein product: CASSSQNGFGYTF.

The chain links TRBV24-1 to TRBJ1-5; D is unclear. Germline V CDR1 and CDR2: KGHDR, SFDVKD. V gave up 6 bases and J gave up 5 bases, with 13 bases separating them. The CDR3 consists of 14 residues. In DNA form, the CDR3 reads TGTGCCACCAGTACAGATCTTAACCATCAGCCCCAGCATTTT. Translated: CATSTDLNHQPQHF.

This chain joins TRBV10-3 and TRBJ2-7; the D is unclear. CDR1 and CDR2 from the germline V gene are ENHRY and SYGVKD. The CDR3 spans 13 residues. Here the CDR3 reads CAYSEDGTYEQYF. CDR3 coding DNA: TGTGCGTATTCAGAGGACGGAACCTACGAGCAGTACTTC.

The chain has TRBV16 and TRBJ2-6; TRBD1 matches 9 bases. Trimming cost V 6 bases and J 2 bases; bases outside gene matches: 8. The germline CDR1 and CDR2 sequences are KGHSY and FQNENV. The CDR3 totals 17 residues. The CDR3 DNA follows: TGTGCCAGCAGTCCAACCGGGACAGGGACTGGGGCCAACGTCCTGACTTTC. Its protein is CASSPTGTGTGANVLTF.

This clonotype has more than one count but fewer than ten. The chain uses TRBV20-1 and TRBJ1-1; D may be TRBD1 (6 bases). Trimming left V 5 bases short and J 4 bases short, with 14 bases between. CDR1 DFQATT and CDR2 SNEGSKA come from the germline V gene (reference sequence). CDR3 length: 13 residues. CDR3 region: CSAPNREGTEAFF. The CDR3 coding sequence is TGCAGTGCTCCTAACAGGGAGGGCACTGAAGCTTTCTTT.

J is TRBJ1-4 and V is TRBV19; no firm D call. Germline V gene sequence: CDR1 LNHDA, CDR2 SQIVND (reference sequence). This CDR3 comprises 14 residues. V lost 4 bases, J lost 7 bases, and 13 bases lay in between. The CDR3 coding sequence is TGTGCCAGTAGTACGGCGGGAGGAAGTGAAAAACTGTTTTTT. As protein: CASSTAGGSEKLFF.

The chain employs TRBV29-1 and TRBJ2-7; TRBD2 matches at 8 bases. This CDR3 is built from 15 residues. From germline, CDR1 is SQVTM and CDR2 ANQGSEA. V lost 6 bases, J lost 6 bases, and 16 bases stayed unmatched. CDR3 coding DNA: TGCAGCGTGCTGACTAACACCGGGACTAGAGGCGAGCAGTACTTC. It translates to CSVLTNTGTRGEQYF.

In its sample, this clonotype was seen many times. This chain uses TRBV24-1 with TRBJ1-5; D is unclear. The CDR3 has 14 amino acids. Trimming pared 3 bases from V and 6 bases from J, leaving 11 bases between. Germline CDR1 reads KGHDR; CDR2 reads SFDVKD. The CDR3 loop is CATSDRVGGQPQHF. As DNA, the CDR3 is TGTGCCACCAGTGATCGCGTGGGTGGTCAGCCCCAGCATTTT.

The V and J genes are TRBV2 and TRBJ2-1; 9 bases agree with TRBD1. This CDR3 comprises 16 residues. Germline loops: CDR1 SNHLY, CDR2 FYNNEI. The ends lost 2 bases at V and 4 bases at J; junction bases unmatched: 6. DNA of the CDR3: TGTGCCAGCAGTGAATTGGAGACAGGGGGTTACAATGAGCAGTTCTTC. This codes for CASSELETGGYNEQFF. Variable domain in full (rest from reference TRBV2 and TRBJ2-1): EPEVTQTPSHQVTQMGQEVILRCVPISNHLYFYWYRQILGQKVEFLVSFYNNEISEKSEIFDDQFSVERPDGSNFTLKIRSTKLEDSAMYFCASSELETGGYNEQFFGPGTRLTVL.

V is TRBV7-2 and J is TRBJ1-3; 8 bases match TRBD1. This CDR3 comprises 13 residues. Germline CDR1 SGHTA, CDR2 FQGNSA. J was trimmed by 2 bases and V by 10 bases; bases with no gene match: 4. The CDR3 is CATADRAGNTIYF. CDR3 DNA: TGTGCCACCGCGGACAGGGCTGGAAACACCATATATTTT.